This is a list of T cell receptor beta chains from one sample in a study of response to subunit inactivated influenza vaccine. TCRdb independently ran MiXCR on the RT-PCR reads; one entry per CDR3 protein. This sample carries 150,000 to 200,000 distinct CDR3 sequences, over 9.5% of them seen once, and the ten largest clones take 25% to 30%. This same sample was also part of a study on T cells expressing NK-cell markers.

The specimen comprised CD8+ T cells sorted from PBMCs, sampled roughly 12 days after vaccination. These TCRs come from a man aged 50 or older who received an inactivated influenza vaccine. CDR3s include the opening cysteine and the closing phenylalanine or tryptophan. The D gene is left open where the match is weak. A row's size may be missing; if present it is once, few, many or a size class.

.,TRBV4-3,TRBJ1-2,.,CASSQGAASYHYGYTF,TGCGCCAGCAGCCAAGGTGCGGCATCCTACCACTATGGCTACACCTTC
TRBD1,TRBV12-3/TRBV12-4,TRBJ1-3,few,CASSLTGGGGNTIYF,TGTGCCAGCAGTCTTACAGGGGGCGGTGGAAACACCATATATTTT
.,TRBV24-1,TRBJ2-3,.,CATSDLDEQNTQYF,TGTGCCACCAGTGACTTGGACGAACAAAATACGCAGTATTTT
.,TRBV15,TRBJ2-7,.,CATSRVGDEQYF,TGTGCCACCAGCCGGGTCGGGGACGAGCAGTACTTC
.,TRBV6-5,TRBJ2-7,.,CASSYDRDPSYEQYF,TGTGCCAGCAGTTACGATCGGGATCCTTCCTACGAGCAGTACTTC
.,TRBV6-1,TRBJ2-7,few,CASSVSEASSYEQYF,TGTGCCAGCAGTGTCTCTGAAGCGAGCTCCTACGAGCAGTACTTC
.,TRBV6-2/TRBV6-3,TRBJ2-1,few,CASSGLSYNEQFF,TGTGCCAGCAGCGGGTTATCCTACAATGAGCAGTTCTTC
TRBD2,TRBV27,TRBJ2-3,once,CASSLLAGDGPDTQYF,TGTGCCAGCAGTTTATTAGCGGGAGATGGTCCAGATACGCAGTATTTT
.,TRBV11-2,TRBJ2-7,few,CASRIGRRSSYEQYF,TGTGCCAGCAGAATAGGGAGAAGGAGCTCCTACGAGCAGTACTTC
TRBD1,TRBV27,TRBJ2-3,few,CASSPRTGGVETDTQYF,TGTGCCAGCAGTCCCCGAACAGGGGGCGTTGAGACAGATACGCAGTATTTT
TRBD2,TRBV29-1,TRBJ2-4,few,CSVTSGGQNIQYF,TGCAGCGTGACCTCGGGGGGGCAGAACATTCAGTACTTC
.,TRBV5-6,TRBJ1-1,.,CASSFGSLDGSPNTEAFF,TGTGCCAGCAGCTTTGGAAGTTTGGACGGATCACCGAACACTGAAGCTTTCTTT
.,TRBV4-2,TRBJ2-6,.,CASSQTPGERSGANVLTF,TGTGCCAGCAGCCAGACTCCGGGAGAGAGGTCTGGGGCCAACGTCCTGACTTTC
.,TRBV19,TRBJ2-2,.,CASTLWGVGGELFF,TGTGCCAGTACCCTATGGGGCGTCGGCGGGGAGCTGTTTTTT
.,TRBV28,TRBJ2-7,.,CATRSYEQYF,TGTGCCACCAGGTCCTACGAGCAGTACTTC
.,TRBV25-1,TRBJ2-1,.,CASSEWHSRAEQFF,TGTGCCAGCAGTGAATGGCATAGCAGGGCTGAGCAGTTCTTC
.,TRBV11-2,TRBJ2-1,.,CASSLGGTTNEQFF,TGTGCCAGCAGCTTAGGCGGGACCACCAATGAGCAGTTCTTC
.,TRBV20-1,TRBJ2-7,.,CSARYTEYEQYF,TGCAGTGCTAGATACACGGAATACGAGCAGTACTTC
.,TRBV5-1,TRBJ2-3,many,CASSLGGGSTDTQYF,TGCGCCAGCAGCTTGGGTGGAGGAAGCACAGATACGCAGTATTTT
.,TRBV7-9,TRBJ2-2,few,CASHPAALTTGELFF,TGTGCCAGCCATCCGGCGGCTCTGACCACCGGGGAGCTGTTTTTT
.,TRBV6-1,TRBJ2-7,many,CASSEQGSYEQYF,TGTGCCAGCAGTGAGCAGGGCTCCTACGAGCAGTACTTC
TRBD2,TRBV27,TRBJ2-3,few,CASSPVAGGTDTQYF,TGTGCCAGCAGTCCTGTAGCGGGGGGCACAGATACGCAGTATTTT
.,TRBV19,TRBJ2-1,.,CASSIVSGYNEQFF,TGTGCCAGTAGTATCGTTAGCGGCTACAATGAGCAGTTCTTC
.,TRBV29-1,TRBJ1-5,many,CSVDYPKIHGPGQPQHF,TGCAGCGTTGACTATCCCAAAATTCACGGACCAGGGCAGCCCCAGCATTTT
.,TRBV28,TRBJ1-1,.,CASRTGSMNTEAFF,TGTGCCAGCCGTACGGGTAGCATGAACACTGAAGCTTTCTTT
.,TRBV7-9,TRBJ1-2,many,CASNLNDGYTF,TGTGCCAGCAACCTCAACGACGGCTACACCTTC
TRBD1,TRBV19,TRBJ1-1,few,CASRASGTGYTEAFF,TGTGCCAGTAGAGCCTCCGGGACAGGGTACACTGAAGCTTTCTTT
.,TRBV30,TRBJ2-5,.,CAWSETGIEETQYF,TGTGCCTGGAGTGAAACAGGGATTGAAGAGACCCAGTACTTC
.,TRBV6-1,TRBJ2-4,.,CASVGWGQGKNIQYF,TGTGCCAGCGTCGGGTGGGGCCAGGGCAAAAACATTCAGTACTTC
TRBD2,TRBV6-4,TRBJ2-5,few,CASSDSVAGVETQYF,TGTGCCAGCAGTGACTCTGTGGCGGGGGTAGAGACCCAGTACTTC
.,TRBV12-3/TRBV12-4,TRBJ1-3,many,CASSPLVTRGNTIYF,TGTGCCAGCAGTCCCTTAGTCACCAGGGGAAACACCATATATTTT
.,TRBV4-3,TRBJ2-5,.,CASSQVPGKWETQYF,TGCGCCAGCAGCCAAGTGCCAGGGAAGTGGGAGACCCAGTACTTC
TRBD2,TRBV6-2/TRBV6-3,TRBJ2-5,few,CASSYGLAKETQYF,TGTGCCAGCAGTTACGGACTAGCGAAAGAGACCCAGTACTTC
TRBD2,TRBV5-1,TRBJ2-5,.,CASSPGTSGPQETQYF,TGCGCCAGCAGCCCGGGGACTAGCGGGCCCCAAGAGACCCAGTACTTC
TRBD1,TRBV12-3/TRBV12-4,TRBJ2-7,many,CASSSGTGEQYF,TGTGCCAGCAGTTCCGGGACAGGCGAGCAGTACTTC
.,TRBV7-9,TRBJ2-3,few,CASSLFNMDTQYF,TGTGCCAGCAGCTTATTTAATATGGATACGCAGTATTTT
TRBD2,TRBV9,TRBJ2-3,.,CASSLGTSENTDTQYF,TGTGCCAGCAGCCTCGGGACTAGCGAGAACACAGATACGCAGTATTTT
TRBD2,TRBV24-1,TRBJ2-2,few,CATSDTPGLGGAGELFF,TGTGCCACCAGTGATACTCCGGGACTAGGTGGTGCCGGGGAGCTGTTTTTT
.,TRBV30,TRBJ2-7,.,CAWREGQFYEQYF,TGTGCCTGGAGGGAGGGACAGTTTTACGAGCAGTACTTC
TRBD2,TRBV28,TRBJ2-1,few,CASSLPLAGDSSYNEQFF,TGTGCCAGCAGTTTACCACTAGCGGGCGACAGCTCCTACAATGAGCAGTTCTTC
.,TRBV7-9,TRBJ2-2,few,CASSPRLTGELFF,TGTGCCAGCAGCCCGAGACTCACCGGGGAGCTGTTTTTT
.,TRBV16,TRBJ2-7,.,CASSQSGLPYEQYF,TGTGCCAGCAGCCAATCAGGGTTGCCCTACGAGCAGTACTTC
.,TRBV28,TRBJ2-5,few,CASSFDGTQYF,TGTGCCAGCAGTTTCGATGGGACCCAGTACTTC
TRBD1,TRBV24-1,TRBJ1-2,many,CATGDGTGYGYTF,TGTGCCACCGGAGACGGGACAGGGTATGGCTACACCTTC
TRBD2,TRBV4-3,TRBJ2-7,.,CASSQTSGSGYEQYF,TGCGCCAGCAGCCAGACTAGCGGGAGTGGTTACGAGCAGTACTTC
TRBD2,TRBV13,TRBJ2-1,.,CASSSGLDKREQFF,TGTGCCAGCAGCTCGGGACTAGACAAACGTGAGCAGTTCTTC
.,TRBV15,TRBJ2-1,many,CATSRDSYNEQFF,TGTGCCACCAGCAGGGACTCTTACAATGAGCAGTTCTTC
.,TRBV28,TRBJ2-5,few,CASSGPGPTQFQETQYF,TGTGCCAGCAGCGGACCGGGCCCTACCCAATTTCAAGAGACCCAGTACTTC
TRBD2,TRBV5-1,TRBJ2-1,many,CASSLGSGRAREQFF,TGCGCCAGCAGCTTGGGTAGCGGGAGGGCCCGGGAGCAGTTCTTC
.,TRBV24-1,TRBJ2-1,.,CATSDLGRNPNEQFF,TGTGCCACCAGTGATTTGGGCAGAAATCCCAATGAGCAGTTCTTC
TRBD2,TRBV7-9,TRBJ2-5,.,CASIVGTSGLQETQYF,TGTGCCAGCATCGTCGGGACTAGCGGGTTACAAGAGACCCAGTACTTC
.,TRBV7-8,TRBJ1-6,many,CASSPGRGGDSPLHF,TGTGCCAGCAGCCCAGGGCGGGGGGGGGATTCACCCCTCCACTTT
.,TRBV28,TRBJ2-5,.,CASSFWAGAQETQYF,TGTGCCAGCAGTTTTTGGGCAGGGGCGCAAGAGACCCAGTACTTC
.,TRBV29-1,TRBJ1-1,few,CSVVGGLVMNTEAFF,TGCAGCGTTGTTGGCGGACTGGTTATGAACACTGAAGCTTTCTTT
TRBD1,TRBV29-1,TRBJ1-4,few,CSVDTGAVNEKLFF,TGCAGCGTGGATACAGGGGCCGTTAATGAAAAACTGTTTTTT
TRBD1,TRBV28,TRBJ1-2,.,CASSPLDRGDGYTF,TGTGCCAGCAGTCCCCTCGACAGGGGGGATGGCTACACCTTC
.,TRBV28,TRBJ2-7,few,CASSLDGGPYEQYF,TGTGCCAGCAGTTTAGACGGGGGACCCTACGAGCAGTACTTC
.,TRBV7-9,TRBJ2-5,.,CASSFYSQETQYF,TGTGCCAGCAGCTTCTACAGCCAAGAGACCCAGTACTTC
.,TRBV27,TRBJ2-1,.,CASSLSNTDNEQFF,TGTGCCAGCAGTTTATCGAACACAGACAATGAGCAGTTCTTC
TRBD2,TRBV28,TRBJ2-2,.,CASSSLYSGGGNTGELFF,TGTGCCAGCAGTTCCCTTTATTCCGGGGGGGGGAACACCGGGGAGCTGTTTTTT